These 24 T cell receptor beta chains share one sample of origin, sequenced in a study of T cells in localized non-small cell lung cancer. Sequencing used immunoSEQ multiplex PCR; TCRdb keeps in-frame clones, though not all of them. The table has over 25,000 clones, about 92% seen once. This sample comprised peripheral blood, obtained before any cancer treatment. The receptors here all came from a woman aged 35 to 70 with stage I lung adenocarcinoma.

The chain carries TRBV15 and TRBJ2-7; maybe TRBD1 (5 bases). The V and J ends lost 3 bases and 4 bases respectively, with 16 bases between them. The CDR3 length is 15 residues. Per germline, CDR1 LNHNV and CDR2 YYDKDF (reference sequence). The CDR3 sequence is CATSSAGLESYEQYF. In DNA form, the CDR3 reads TGTGCCACCAGCAGCGCAGGGCTCGAGTCGTACGAGCAGTACTTC.

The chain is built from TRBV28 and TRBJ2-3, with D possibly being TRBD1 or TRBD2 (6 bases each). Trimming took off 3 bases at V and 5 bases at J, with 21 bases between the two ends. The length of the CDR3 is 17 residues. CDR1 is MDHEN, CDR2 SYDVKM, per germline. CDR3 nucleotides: TGTGCCAGCAGTTTCGGGCGATGGGGGGCGGTTAGAGATACGCAGTATTTT. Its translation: CASSFGRWGAVRDTQYF.

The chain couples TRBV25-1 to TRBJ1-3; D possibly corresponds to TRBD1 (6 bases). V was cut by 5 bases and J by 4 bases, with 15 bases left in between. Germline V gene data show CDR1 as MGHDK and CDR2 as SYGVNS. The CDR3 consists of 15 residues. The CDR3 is CASSPNGGLGNTIYF. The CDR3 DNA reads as TGTGCCAGCAGTCCAAATGGGGGGCTCGGAAACACCATATATTTT.

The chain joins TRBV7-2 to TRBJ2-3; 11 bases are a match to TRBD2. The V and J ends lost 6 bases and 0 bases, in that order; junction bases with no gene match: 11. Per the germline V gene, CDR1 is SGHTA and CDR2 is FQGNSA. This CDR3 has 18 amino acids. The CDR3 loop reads CASRSGTSGGPSTDTQYF. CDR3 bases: TGTGCCAGCAGGTCCGGGACTAGCGGAGGACCTAGCACAGATACGCAGTATTTT.

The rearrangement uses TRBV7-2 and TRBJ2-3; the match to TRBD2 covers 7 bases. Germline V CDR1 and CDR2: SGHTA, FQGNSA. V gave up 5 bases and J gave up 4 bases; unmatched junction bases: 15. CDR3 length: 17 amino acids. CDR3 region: CASSQRAGVFGADTQYF. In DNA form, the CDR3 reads TGTGCCAGCAGCCAACGTGCGGGAGTCTTTGGCGCAGATACGCAGTATTTT.

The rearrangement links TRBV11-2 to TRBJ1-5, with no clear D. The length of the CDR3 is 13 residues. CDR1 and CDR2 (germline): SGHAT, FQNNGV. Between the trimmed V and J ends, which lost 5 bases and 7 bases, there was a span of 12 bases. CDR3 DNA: TGTGCCAGCAGCCCCAGATCGGAGCAGCCCCAGCATTTT. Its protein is CASSPRSEQPQHF.

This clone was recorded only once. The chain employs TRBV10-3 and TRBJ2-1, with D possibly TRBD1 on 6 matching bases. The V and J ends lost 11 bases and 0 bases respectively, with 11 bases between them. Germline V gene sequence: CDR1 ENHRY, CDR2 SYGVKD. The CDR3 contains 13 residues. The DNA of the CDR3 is TGTGCCTCTAAAGGGGGCTCCTACAATGAGCAGTTCTTC. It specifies CASKGGSYNEQFF.

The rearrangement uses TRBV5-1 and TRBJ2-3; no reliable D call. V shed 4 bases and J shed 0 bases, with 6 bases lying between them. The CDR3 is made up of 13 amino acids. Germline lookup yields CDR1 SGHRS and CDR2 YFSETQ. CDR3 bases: TGCGCCAGCAGCCTCGCAAGCACAGATACGCAGTATTTT. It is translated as CASSLASTDTQYF.

This CDR3 is CASREPFRGQAYEQYF. Here the CDR3 DNA reads TGTGCCAGCAGAGAACCCTTCAGGGGACAGGCCTACGAGCAGTACTTC. The chain uses TRBV28 and TRBJ2-7, with 8 bases identical to TRBD1. In germline, CDR1 is MDHEN, CDR2 SYDVKM. The CDR3 covers 16 residues. V was clipped by 6 bases and J by 2 bases; unmatched bases: 12.

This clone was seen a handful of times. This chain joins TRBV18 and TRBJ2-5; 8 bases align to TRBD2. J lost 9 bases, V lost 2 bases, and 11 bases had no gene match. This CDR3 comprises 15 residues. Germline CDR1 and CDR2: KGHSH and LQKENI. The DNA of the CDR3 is TGTGCCAGCTCACCATCCTCGGGAGCGGGGGTGGCCCAGTACTTC. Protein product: CASSPSSGAGVAQYF.

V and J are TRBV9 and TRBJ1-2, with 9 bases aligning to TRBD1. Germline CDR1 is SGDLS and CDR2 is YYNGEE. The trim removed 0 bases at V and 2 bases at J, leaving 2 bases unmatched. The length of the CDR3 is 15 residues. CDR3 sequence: CASSVGDRANYGYTF. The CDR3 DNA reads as TGTGCCAGCAGCGTAGGGGACAGGGCCAACTATGGCTACACCTTC.

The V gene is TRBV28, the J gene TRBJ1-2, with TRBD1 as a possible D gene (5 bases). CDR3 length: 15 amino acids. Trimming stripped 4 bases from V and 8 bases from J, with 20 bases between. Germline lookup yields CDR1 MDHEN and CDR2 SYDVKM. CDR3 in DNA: TGTGCCAGCAGTTCCCTCCACCCGGGAGCAGGGGGCTACACCTTC. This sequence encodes CASSSLHPGAGGYTF.

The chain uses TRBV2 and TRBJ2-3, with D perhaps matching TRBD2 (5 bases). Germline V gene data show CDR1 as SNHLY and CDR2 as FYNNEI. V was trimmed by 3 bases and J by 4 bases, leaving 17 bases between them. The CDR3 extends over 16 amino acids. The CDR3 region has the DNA TGTGCCAGCAGTGAGGCGGACTTGGCGGTCCCAGATACGCAGTATTTT. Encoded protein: CASSEADLAVPDTQYF. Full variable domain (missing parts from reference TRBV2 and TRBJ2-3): EPEVTQTPSHQVTQMGQEVILRCVPISNHLYFYWYRQILGQKVEFLVSFYNNEISEKSEIFDDQFSVERPDGSNFTLKIRSTKLEDSAMYFCASSEADLAVPDTQYFGPGTRLTVL.

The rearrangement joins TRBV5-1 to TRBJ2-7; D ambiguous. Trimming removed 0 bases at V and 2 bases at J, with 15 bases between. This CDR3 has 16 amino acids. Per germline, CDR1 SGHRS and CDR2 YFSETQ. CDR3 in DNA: TGCGCCAGCAGCTTGGCGGTGAGCCAAGTCCCCTACGAGCAGTACTTC. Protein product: CASSLAVSQVPYEQYF.

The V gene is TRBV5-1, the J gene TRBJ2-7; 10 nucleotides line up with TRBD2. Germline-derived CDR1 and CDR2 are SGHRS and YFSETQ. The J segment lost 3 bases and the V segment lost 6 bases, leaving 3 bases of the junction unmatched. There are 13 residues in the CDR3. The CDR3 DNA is TGCGCCAGCACCGGGACTAGCGACTACGAGCAGTACTTC. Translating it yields CASTGTSDYEQYF.

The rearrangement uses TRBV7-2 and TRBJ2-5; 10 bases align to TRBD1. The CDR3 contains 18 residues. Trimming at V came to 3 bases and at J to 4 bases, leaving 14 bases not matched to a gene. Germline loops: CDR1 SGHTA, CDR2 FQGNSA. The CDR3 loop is CASSLVPTGTGVLETQYF. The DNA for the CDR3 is TGTGCCAGCAGCTTGGTCCCCACCGGGACAGGGGTGCTAGAGACCCAGTACTTC. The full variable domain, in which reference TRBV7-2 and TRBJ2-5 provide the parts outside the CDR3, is GAGVSQSPSNKVTEKGKDVELRCDPISGHTALYWYRQSLGQGLEFLIYFQGNSAPDKSGLPSDRFSAERTGGSVSTLTIQRTQQEDSAVYLCASSLVPTGTGVLETQYFGPGTRLLVL.

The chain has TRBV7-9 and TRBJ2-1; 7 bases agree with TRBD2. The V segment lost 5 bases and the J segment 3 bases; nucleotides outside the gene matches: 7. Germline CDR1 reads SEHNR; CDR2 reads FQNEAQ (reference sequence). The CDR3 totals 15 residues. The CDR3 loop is CASSKTSRLYNEQFF. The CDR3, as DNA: TGTGCCAGCAGCAAGACTAGCCGACTCTACAATGAGCAGTTCTTC. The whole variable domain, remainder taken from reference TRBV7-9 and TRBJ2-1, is DTGVSQNPRHKITKRGQNVTFRCDPISEHNRLYWYRQTLGQGPEFLTYFQNEAQLEKSRLLSDRFSAERPKGSFSTLEIQRTEQGDSAMYLCASSKTSRLYNEQFFGPGTRLTVL.

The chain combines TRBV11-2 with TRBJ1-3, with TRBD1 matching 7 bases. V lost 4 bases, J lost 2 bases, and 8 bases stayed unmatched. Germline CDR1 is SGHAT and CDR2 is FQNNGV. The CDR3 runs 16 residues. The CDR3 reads CASSSTKGATGNTIYF. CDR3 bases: TGTGCCAGCAGCTCCACAAAGGGGGCAACTGGAAACACCATATATTTT.

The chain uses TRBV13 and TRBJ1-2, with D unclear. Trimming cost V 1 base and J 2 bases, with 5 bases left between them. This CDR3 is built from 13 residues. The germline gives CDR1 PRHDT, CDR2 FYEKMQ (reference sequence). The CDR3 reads CASSLDPNYGYTF. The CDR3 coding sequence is TGTGCCAGCAGCTTAGATCCGAACTATGGCTACACCTTC.

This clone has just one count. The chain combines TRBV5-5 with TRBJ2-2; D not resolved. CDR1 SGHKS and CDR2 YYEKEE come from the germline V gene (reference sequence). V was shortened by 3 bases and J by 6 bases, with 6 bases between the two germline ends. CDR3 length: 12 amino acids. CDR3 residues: CASSWSSGELFF. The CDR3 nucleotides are TGTGCCAGCAGCTGGTCCTCCGGGGAGCTGTTTTTT.

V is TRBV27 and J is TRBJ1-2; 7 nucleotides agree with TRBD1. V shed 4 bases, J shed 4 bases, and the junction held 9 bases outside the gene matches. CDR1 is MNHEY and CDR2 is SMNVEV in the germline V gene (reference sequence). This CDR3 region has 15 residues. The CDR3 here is CASSYSKGGSYGYTF. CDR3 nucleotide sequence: TGTGCCAGCAGTTATTCAAAAGGGGGCAGCTATGGCTACACCTTC.

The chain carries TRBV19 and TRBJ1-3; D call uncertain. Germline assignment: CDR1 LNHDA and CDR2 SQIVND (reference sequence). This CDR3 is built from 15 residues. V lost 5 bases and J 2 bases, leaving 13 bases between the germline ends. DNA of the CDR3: TGTGCCAGTAGTCTGCGGGCAGCCCCTGGAAACACCATATATTTT. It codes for CASSLRAAPGNTIYF.

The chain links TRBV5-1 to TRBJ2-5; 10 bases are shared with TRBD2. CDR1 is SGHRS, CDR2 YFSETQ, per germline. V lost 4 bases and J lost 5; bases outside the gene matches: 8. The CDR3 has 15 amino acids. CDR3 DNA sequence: TGCGCCAGCAGCAACCTAGCGGGGGCGAGGGAGACCCAGTACTTC. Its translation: CASSNLAGARETQYF.

This chain's CDR3 is CASSGSRLYGYTF. The CDR3 bases are TGTGCCAGCAGCGGATCCCGTCTCTATGGCTACACCTTC. V usage is TRBV9 and J usage is TRBJ1-2, with D unresolved. Trimming pared 3 bases from V and 4 bases from J, leaving 10 bases between. The CDR3 covers 13 residues. The V gene's germline CDR1 is SGDLS and CDR2 YYNGEE.